This T cell receptor beta chain was captured by sequencing in a study of T cells expressing NK-cell markers. Study results and caveats: HCMV specificity of the expanded NKG2C+ T cell clones was not established.

As for this clonotype: The antigen remains undetermined.

As the method of synthesis, 5'RACE template switching with UMIs yielded TCR beta cDNA. Each CDR3 protein gets one entry in TCRdb, which reprocessed the 5' RACE reads and gives no DNA. The listing records about 410,000 distinct CDR3 sequences. The germline gives CDR1 MNHNS, CDR2 SASEGT. The length of the CDR3 is 13 residues. Material: blood T cells: a sorted CD56 or NKG2C T cell subset, CD4+ or CD8+ T cells, or bulk PBMC T cells (not recorded which). The rearrangement uses TRBV6-1 and TRBJ2-3. This TCR came from a woman aged 45-59 years in good health. This chain's CDR3 is CASSGLAPDTQYF.